These 22 T cell receptor beta chains share one sample of origin, sequenced in a study of CD4 T cells in relation to SARS-CoV-2 and coronaviruses. Profiling relied on immunoSEQ multiplex PCR, and the TCRdb table lists in-frame clones only, not all of them. This repertoire shows about 43,000 clones, roughly 87% found once; its top ten account for around 1.4%. For these receptors, no antigen is known. Specimen: naive CD4+ T cells from PBMCs, cultured in vitro. As for subset: naive CD4+ T cells isolated by negative enrichment. These receptors were collected from an adult with COVID-19.

The chain has TRBV28 and TRBJ1-5; weak D call: TRBD1 (5 bases). The germline V gene encodes CDR1 MDHEN and CDR2 SYDVKM. The CDR3 is made up of 14 amino acids. The V gene lost 6 bases and the J gene lost 7 bases, with 16 bases spanning the gap. The DNA of the CDR3 is TGTGCCAGCAGCCCCGGGACCGGGGGGCAGCCCCAGCATTTT. Amino acids: CASSPGTGGQPQHF. Based on the CDR3 plus reference TRBV28 and TRBJ1-5, the full variable domain is DVKVTQSSRYLVKRTGEKVFLECVQDMDHENMFWYRQDPGLGLRLIYFSYDVKMKEKGDIPEGYSVSREKKERFSLILESASTNQTSMYLCASSPGTGGQPQHFGDGTRLSIL.

This chain connects TRBV6-5 to TRBJ2-5; no firm D call. Trimming shortened V by 10 bases and J by 5 bases, and 11 bases separated the two germline ends. The CDR3 runs to 11 residues. Germline V gene lookup returns CDR1 MNHEY and CDR2 SVGAGI. The CDR3 protein is CATRRAETQYF. The CDR3 coding sequence is TGTGCCACCAGACGGGCGGAGACCCAGTACTTC.

The chain joins TRBV29-1 to TRBJ2-7, with a possible D match to TRBD2 (6 bases). The CDR3 length is 11 residues. V lost 4 bases and J 2 bases, leaving 6 bases between the germline ends. Germline V gives CDR1 SQVTM, CDR2 ANQGSEA. The CDR3 sequence: CSVAGAYEQYF. The CDR3 DNA follows: TGCAGCGTTGCGGGAGCCTACGAGCAGTACTTC.

The chain employs TRBV29-1 and TRBJ2-5; 8 nucleotides match TRBD1. V gave up 7 bases and J gave up 3 bases; unmatched junction bases: 10. CDR1 is SQVTM and CDR2 is ANQGSEA in the germline V gene. This CDR3 has 14 residues. CDR3 amino acids: CSGLPGTGKETQYF. The CDR3 DNA follows: TGCAGCGGGCTCCCGGGGACAGGAAAAGAGACCCAGTACTTC.

The rearrangement joins TRBV7-9 to TRBJ1-4, with a possible D match to TRBD1 (6 bases). Germline V lookup: CDR1 SEHNR, CDR2 FQNEAQ (reference sequence). The CDR3 extends over 12 amino acids. V was pared by 1 base and J by 13 bases, with 10 bases between. CDR3 protein: CASSLEGGRLFF. CDR3 in DNA: TGTGCCAGCAGCTTAGAGGGGGGAAGACTGTTTTTT.

The V gene is TRBV9, the J gene TRBJ2-2, with TRBD2 as a possible D gene (7 bases). The CDR3 consists of 22 residues. With 1 base removed from V and 5 bases from J, the gap between germline ends came to 33 bases. Germline V gives CDR1 SGDLS, CDR2 YYNGEE. CDR3 protein: CASSVKVVWTPGRGPGTGELFF. The CDR3 DNA reads as TGTGCCAGCAGCGTAAAGGTCGTGTGGACTCCCGGGCGGGGGCCGGGGACCGGGGAGCTGTTTTTT.

The V call is TRBV29-1, the J call TRBJ2-5, with a possible D match to TRBD1 (6 bases). This CDR3 is built from 12 residues. From germline, CDR1 is SQVTM and CDR2 ANQGSEA. V gave up 6 bases and J gave up 5 bases, with 13 bases separating them. Here the CDR3 DNA reads TGCAGCGTACGGGGTGGGGGCGAGACCCAGTACTTC. Translation gives CSVRGGGETQYF.

This sequence joins TRBV7-2 and TRBJ2-5; 8 nucleotides agree with TRBD2. Germline V gene data show CDR1 as SGHTA and CDR2 as FQGNSA. This CDR3 has 15 amino acids. The V segment lost 0 bases and the J segment 5 bases; nucleotides outside the gene matches: 5. This chain's CDR3 is CASSLAGTSGETQYF. As DNA, the CDR3 is TGTGCCAGCAGCTTAGCGGGTACTAGCGGTGAGACCCAGTACTTC. The full variable domain, rest sourced from reference TRBV7-2 and TRBJ2-5, is GAGVSQSPSNKVTEKGKDVELRCDPISGHTALYWYRQSLGQGLEFLIYFQGNSAPDKSGLPSDRFSAERTGGSVSTLTIQRTQQEDSAVYLCASSLAGTSGETQYFGPGTRLLVL.

This clone has only one observation. V gene TRBV28 combines with J gene TRBJ2-7; 7 bases match TRBD1. With 4 bases clipped from V and 3 bases from J, the junction kept 12 bases outside the gene matches. This CDR3 comprises 16 residues. Germline CDR1 MDHEN, CDR2 SYDVKM. The CDR3 DNA is TGTGCCAGCAGTTCCTCTGCCGGGACAGCGCGCTACGAGCAGTACTTC. Its translation: CASSSSAGTARYEQYF.

The V and J genes are TRBV5-1 and TRBJ2-7, with 12 bases fitting TRBD2. The CDR3 extends over 19 amino acids. V lost 0 bases and J lost 1; bases outside the gene matches: 11. The V gene's germline CDR1 is SGHRS and CDR2 YFSETQ. CDR3 amino acids: CASSLVRLAGADGSYEQYF. The CDR3 DNA is TGCGCCAGCAGCTTGGTTCGACTAGCGGGAGCTGATGGGTCCTACGAGCAGTACTTC. The variable domain in full, completed from reference TRBV5-1 and TRBJ2-7, reads KAGVTQTPRYLIKTRGQQVTLSCSPISGHRSVSWYQQTPGQGLQFLFEYFSETQRNKGNFPGRFSGRQFSNSRSEMNVSTLELGDSALYLCASSLVRLAGADGSYEQYFGPGTRLTVT.

This clone was found once. The rearrangement uses TRBV2 and TRBJ2-5; 10 bases fit TRBD1. CDR3 length: 14 amino acids. Germline V CDR1 and CDR2: SNHLY, FYNNEI. Trimming cost V 11 bases and J 4 bases; bases outside gene matches: 10. As DNA, the CDR3 is TGTGCCGACCAATGGGACAGGGGCGGAGAGACCCAGTACTTC. Translating it yields CADQWDRGGETQYF.

The chain is built from TRBV23-1 and TRBJ1-6; D is perhaps TRBD1 (5 bases). TRBV23-1 falls under the ORF class, with uncertain function. Trimming cost V 7 bases and J 5 bases, with 18 bases left between them. The CDR3 has 16 residues. CDR3 nucleotide sequence: TGCGCCAGCATATCAGGGTCATTAGGAAATAATTCACCCCTCCACTTT. The encoded protein is CASISGSLGNNSPLHF.

This clone is a singleton in its sample. The chain has TRBV21-1 and TRBJ1-5; the D call TRBD1 from the table was never checked on the DNA. TRBV21-1 is shown as a pseudogene. This CDR3 spans 15 amino acids. The DNA of the CDR3 is TGTGCCAGCAGCCCCCAAGACAGGTCTGATCAGCCCCAGCATTTT. This sequence encodes CASSPQDRSDQPQHF.

The gene calls are TRBV12-5 and TRBJ1-1, with TRBD1 matching over 7 bases. V lost 1 base, J lost 11 bases, and 4 bases stayed unmatched. Germline V gene data show CDR1 as LGHNT and CDR2 as FRNRAP. The CDR3 is 12 amino acids. This CDR3 reads CASGLEQGRAFF. The CDR3 nucleotides are TGTGCTAGTGGTTTGGAACAGGGGCGGGCTTTCTTT.

This clone was detected only once. The chain is built from TRBV5-5 and TRBJ2-5; the D gene is possibly TRBD1 (6 bases). Germline V CDR1 and CDR2: SGHKS, YYEKEE (reference sequence). The CDR3 runs 17 residues. Trimming cost V 0 bases and J 1 base, with 16 bases left between them. The CDR3 DNA is TGTGCCAGCAGCTTGGCCGGGTCAGGGGCCCTCCAAGAGACCCAGTACTTC. Translating it yields CASSLAGSGALQETQYF.

The rearrangement uses TRBV18 and TRBJ2-5; 7 bases match TRBD1. Germline V gene lookup returns CDR1 KGHSH and CDR2 LQKENI. The CDR3 contains 12 residues. V dropped 5 bases and J dropped 3; count of bases not matched to a gene: 0. CDR3 coding DNA: TGTGCCAGCTCAGACAGGGAAGAGACCCAGTACTTC. This codes for CASSDREETQYF.

This clone came up once. The chain combines TRBV24-1 with TRBJ2-7, with 8 positions matching TRBD1. The CDR3 extends over 12 amino acids. Germline CDR1 is KGHDR and CDR2 is SFDVKD. The ends lost 6 bases at V and 8 bases at J; junction bases unmatched: 5. DNA for the CDR3: TGTGCCACCAGTAAACAGGGGGACCAGCAGTACTTC. Residues: CATSKQGDQQYF.

This clone was observed a few times. The V gene is TRBV4-2, the J gene TRBJ2-7; TRBD1 or TRBD2 may be the D gene (5 bases each). The V and J ends lost 1 base and 2 bases respectively, with 12 bases between them. Germline V gene data show CDR1 as LGHNA and CDR2 as YNFKEQ. The length of the CDR3 is 15 residues. The CDR3 spells CASSQGLEGTYEQYF. The CDR3 DNA sequence: TGTGCCAGCAGCCAAGGGCTCGAGGGGACCTACGAGCAGTACTTC.

The rearrangement uses TRBV19 and TRBJ2-3; the D is unclear. The germline V and J ends were trimmed by 6 bases and 2 bases, with 15 bases remaining between them. CDR3 size: 15 residues. CDR1 and CDR2 from the germline V gene are LNHDA and SQIVND (reference sequence). This CDR3 reads CASSPRGHNTDTQYF. Here the CDR3 DNA reads TGTGCCAGTAGCCCTAGAGGTCACAACACAGATACGCAGTATTTT. Using reference TRBV19 and TRBJ2-3 for the parts outside the CDR3, the full variable domain is DGGITQSPKYLFRKEGQNVTLSCEQNLNHDAMYWYRQDPGQGLRLIYYSQIVNDFQKGDIAEGYSVSREKKESFPLTVTSAQKNPTAFYLCASSPRGHNTDTQYFGPGTRLTVL.

V gene TRBV5-6 combines with J gene TRBJ2-3; D not certain. The CDR3 length is 16 residues. Trimming cost V 4 bases and J 3 bases, with 18 bases left between them. Germline V lookup: CDR1 SGHDT, CDR2 YYEEEE. CDR3 nucleotide sequence: TGTGCCAGCAGCGTTGGGTACCCCCGATCGACAGATACGCAGTATTTT. As protein: CASSVGYPRSTDTQYF. Drawing the rest from reference TRBV5-6 and TRBJ2-3, the complete variable domain is DAGVTQSPTHLIKTRGQQVTLRCSPKSGHDTVSWYQQALGQGPQFIFQYYEEEERQRGNFPDRFSGHQFPNYSSELNVNALLLGDSALYLCASSVGYPRSTDTQYFGPGTRLTVL.

This clone was picked up one time. The J gene is TRBJ2-7, the V gene TRBV12-3 or TRBV12-4; no firm D call. V lost 6 bases to trimming and J lost 2 bases, with 11 bases between them. The CDR3 is made up of 13 amino acids. The CDR3 spells CASSLGFTYEQYF. In DNA, the CDR3 is TGTGCCAGCAGCCTCGGTTTCACCTACGAGCAGTACTTC.

V is TRBV4-2 and J is TRBJ2-1; the match to TRBD2 covers 10 bases. This CDR3 comprises 18 residues. J lost 3 bases, V lost 0 bases, and 8 bases had no gene match. Germline V lookup: CDR1 LGHNA, CDR2 YNFKEQ. As DNA, the CDR3 is TGTGCCAGCAGCCAAGACCGACAATGGACTAGCGGCTACAATGAGCAGTTCTTC. As protein: CASSQDRQWTSGYNEQFF.